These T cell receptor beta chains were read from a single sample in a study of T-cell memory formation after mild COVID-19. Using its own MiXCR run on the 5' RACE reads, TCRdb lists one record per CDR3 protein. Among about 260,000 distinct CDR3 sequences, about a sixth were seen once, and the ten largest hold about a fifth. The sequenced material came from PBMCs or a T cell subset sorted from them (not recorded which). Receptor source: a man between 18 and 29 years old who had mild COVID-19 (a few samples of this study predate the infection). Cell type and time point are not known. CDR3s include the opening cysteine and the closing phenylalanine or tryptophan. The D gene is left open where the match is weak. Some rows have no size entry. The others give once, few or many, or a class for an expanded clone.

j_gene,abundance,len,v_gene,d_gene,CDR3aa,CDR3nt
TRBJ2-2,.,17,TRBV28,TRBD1,CASSFRDSVGGTGELFF,TGTGCCAGCAGTTTTAGGGACAGCGTCGGTGGCACCGGGGAGCTGTTTTTT
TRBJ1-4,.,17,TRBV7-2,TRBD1,CASSLGDRGSTNEKLFF,TGTGCCAGCAGCCTAGGGGACAGGGGAAGCACTAATGAAAAACTGTTTTTT
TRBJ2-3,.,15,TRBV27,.,CASRAGGVSTDTQYF,TGTGCCAGCAGAGCCGGCGGGGTTAGCACAGATACGCAGTATTTT
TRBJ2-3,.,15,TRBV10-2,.,CASSESRGYTDTQYF,TGCGCCAGCAGTGAGTCCCGGGGGTACACAGATACGCAGTATTTT
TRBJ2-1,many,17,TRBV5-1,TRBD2,CASSGTASGPLLSLQFF,TGCGCCAGCAGCGGGACCGCTAGCGGGCCGCTCCTTTCCTTGCAGTTCTTC
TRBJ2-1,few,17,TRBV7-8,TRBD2,CASSLAAGGLLYNEQFF,TGTGCCAGCAGCTTAGCAGCGGGGGGGTTGCTTTACAATGAGCAGTTCTTC
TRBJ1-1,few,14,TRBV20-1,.,CSARAGATDTEAFF,TGCAGTGCTAGAGCAGGGGCAACGGACACTGAAGCTTTCTTT
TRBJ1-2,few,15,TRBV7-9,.,CASSLAADRNYGYTF,TGTGCCAGCAGCTTAGCTGCGGACAGAAACTATGGCTACACCTTC
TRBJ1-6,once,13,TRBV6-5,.,CASSYSKVSPLHF,TGTGCCAGCAGTTACTCGAAGGTTTCACCCCTCCACTTT
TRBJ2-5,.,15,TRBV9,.,CASSAIPEPRGTQYF,TGTGCCAGCAGCGCCATCCCCGAGCCCCGTGGGACCCAGTACTTC
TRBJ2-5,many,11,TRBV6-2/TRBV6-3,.,CASGYQETQYF,TGTGCCAGCGGGTACCAAGAGACCCAGTACTTC
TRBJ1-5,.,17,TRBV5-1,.,CASSLIDGDYSNQPQHF,TGCGCCAGCAGCTTAATCGACGGAGATTATAGCAATCAGCCCCAGCATTTT
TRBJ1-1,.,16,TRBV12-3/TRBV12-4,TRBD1,CASSLLWDRGNTEAFF,TGTGCCAGCAGTCTGCTCTGGGACAGGGGTAACACTGAAGCTTTCTTT
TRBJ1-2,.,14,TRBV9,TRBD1,CASSTRTGGGGYTF,TGTGCCAGCAGCACCCGGACAGGGGGCGGTGGCTACACCTTC
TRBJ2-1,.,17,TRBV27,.,CASSSVPVGRIHNEQFF,TGTGCCAGCAGTTCCGTCCCGGTGGGGCGCATACACAATGAGCAGTTCTTC
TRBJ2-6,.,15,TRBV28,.,CASSLRKPGANVLTF,TGTGCCAGCAGTTTACGGAAACCTGGGGCCAACGTCCTGACTTTC
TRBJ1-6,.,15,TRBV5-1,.,CASRSDGADNSPLHF,TGCGCCAGCAGGTCTGACGGAGCCGATAATTCACCCCTCCACTTT
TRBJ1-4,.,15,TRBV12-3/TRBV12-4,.,CASSLATGLKEKLFF,TGTGCCAGCAGTTTAGCCACAGGGCTCAAAGAAAAACTGTTTTTT
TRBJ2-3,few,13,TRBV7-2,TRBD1,CASSRTGYDTQYF,TGTGCCAGCAGCCGGACAGGGTACGATACGCAGTATTTT
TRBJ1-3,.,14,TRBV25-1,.,CASSEDGPIPTIYF,TGTGCCAGCAGTGAAGATGGACCTATCCCGACCATATATTTT
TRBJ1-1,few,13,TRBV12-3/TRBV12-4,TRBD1,CASTETGTTEAFF,TGTGCCAGCACCGAGACAGGGACCACTGAAGCTTTCTTT
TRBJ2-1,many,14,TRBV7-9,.,CASSSPESYNEQFF,TGTGCCAGCAGCTCGCCGGAGAGTTACAATGAGCAGTTCTTC
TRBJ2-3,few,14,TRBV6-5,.,CASRLDPNTDTQYF,TGTGCCAGCAGACTCGACCCAAACACAGATACGCAGTATTTT
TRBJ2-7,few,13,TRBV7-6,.,CASSLALNYEQYF,TGTGCCAGCAGCTTAGCCCTAAACTACGAGCAGTACTTC
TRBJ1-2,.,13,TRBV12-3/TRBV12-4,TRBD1,CASRDRQGYGYTF,TGTGCCAGCAGGGACAGACAGGGATATGGCTACACCTTC
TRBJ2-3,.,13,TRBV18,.,CASSPGLADTQYF,TGTGCCAGCTCACCCGGTCTCGCAGATACGCAGTATTTT
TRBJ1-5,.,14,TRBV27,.,CASSLVPSNQPQHF,TGTGCCAGCAGTTTAGTACCGAGCAATCAGCCCCAGCATTTT
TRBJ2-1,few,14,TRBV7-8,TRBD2,CASSFSRGGNEQFF,TGTGCCAGCAGCTTTAGCCGGGGGGGGAATGAGCAGTTCTTC
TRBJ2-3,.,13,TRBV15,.,CATRARGTDTQYF,TGTGCCACCAGGGCCAGGGGCACAGATACGCAGTATTTT
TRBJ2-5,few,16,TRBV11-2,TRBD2,CASRLAGHTIQETQYF,TGTGCCAGCAGACTAGCGGGGCACACAATACAAGAGACCCAGTACTTC
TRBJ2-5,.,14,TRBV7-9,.,CASSFAQAEETQYF,TGTGCCAGCAGCTTTGCTCAGGCTGAAGAGACCCAGTACTTC
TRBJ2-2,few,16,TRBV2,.,CASSPLGPRNTGELFF,TGTGCCAGCAGCCCTTTGGGGCCCAGAAACACCGGGGAGCTGTTTTTT
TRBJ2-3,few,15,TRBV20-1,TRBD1,CSATRQGATSDTQYF,TGCAGTGCTACTAGACAGGGGGCAACATCAGATACGCAGTATTTT
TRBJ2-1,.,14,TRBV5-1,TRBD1,CASSPRDRDDEQFF,TGCGCCAGCAGCCCCCGGGACAGGGACGATGAGCAGTTCTTC
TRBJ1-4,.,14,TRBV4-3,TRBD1,CASSPGQGSEKLFF,TGCGCCAGCAGCCCCGGACAGGGGAGTGAAAAACTGTTTTTT
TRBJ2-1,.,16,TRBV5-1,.,CASSSGQPLTYNEQFF,TGCGCCAGCAGCTCCGGACAGCCTCTCACCTACAATGAGCAGTTCTTC
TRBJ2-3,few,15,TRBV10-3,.,CAISDSQGGTDTQYF,TGTGCCATCAGTGACTCCCAGGGCGGGACAGATACGCAGTATTTT
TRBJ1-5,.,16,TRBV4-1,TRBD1,CASSPQGAYSNQPQHF,TGCGCCAGCAGCCCACAGGGGGCCTATAGCAATCAGCCCCAGCATTTT
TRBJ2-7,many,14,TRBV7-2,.,CASSRDRGPYEQYF,TGTGCCAGCAGCCGAGACCGGGGGCCCTACGAGCAGTACTTC
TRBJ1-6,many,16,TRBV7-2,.,CASSSGPASYNSPLHF,TGTGCCAGCAGTTCGGGGCCCGCCTCCTATAATTCACCCCTCCACTTT
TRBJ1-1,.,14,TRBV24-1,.,CATSDLRGNTEAFF,TGTGCCACCAGTGATTTAAGGGGAAACACTGAAGCTTTCTTT
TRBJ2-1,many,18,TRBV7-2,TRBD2,CASSLPRSGGYAYNEQFF,TGTGCCAGCAGCCTCCCAAGGAGCGGGGGGTACGCCTACAATGAGCAGTTCTTC
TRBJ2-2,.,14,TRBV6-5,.,CASRKPGNTGELFF,TGTGCCAGCAGAAAACCAGGGAACACCGGGGAGCTGTTTTTT
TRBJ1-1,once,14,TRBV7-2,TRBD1,CASSYGQGWTEAFF,TGTGCCAGCAGCTATGGACAGGGGTGGACTGAAGCTTTCTTT
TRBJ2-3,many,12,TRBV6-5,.,CASSYRGDTQYF,TGTGCCAGCAGTTACAGGGGGGATACGCAGTATTTT
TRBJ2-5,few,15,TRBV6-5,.,CASSYDRFRQETQYF,TGTGCCAGCAGTTACGATCGCTTTCGCCAAGAGACCCAGTACTTC
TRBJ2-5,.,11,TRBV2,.,CASGGFETQYF,TGTGCCAGCGGCGGATTCGAGACCCAGTACTTC
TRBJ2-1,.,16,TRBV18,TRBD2,CASSLSGEVSYNEQFF,TGTGCCAGCTCTCTTAGCGGGGAGGTGTCCTACAATGAGCAGTTCTTC
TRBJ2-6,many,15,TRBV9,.,CASSVGGTGANVLTF,TGTGCCAGCAGCGTAGGGGGAACTGGGGCCAACGTCCTGACTTTC
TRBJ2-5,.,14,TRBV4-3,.,CASSHELARETQYF,TGCGCCAGCAGCCATGAGCTAGCGAGGGAGACCCAGTACTTC
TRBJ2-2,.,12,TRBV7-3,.,CASSTNTGELFF,TGTGCCAGCAGCACAAACACCGGGGAGCTGTTTTTT
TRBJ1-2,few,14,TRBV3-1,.,CASSPWTGNYGYTF,TGTGCCAGCAGCCCCTGGACGGGTAACTATGGCTACACCTTC
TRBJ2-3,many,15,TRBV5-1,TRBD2,CASSFSGGTTDTQYF,TGCGCCAGCAGCTTTAGCGGGGGGACCACAGATACGCAGTATTTT
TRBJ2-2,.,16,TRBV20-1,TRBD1,CSAYGQGAVGTGELFF,TGCAGTGCCTATGGACAGGGGGCGGTGGGCACCGGGGAGCTGTTTTTT
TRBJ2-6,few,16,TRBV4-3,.,CASSQGSASGANVLTF,TGCGCCAGCAGCCAAGGATCAGCCTCTGGGGCCAACGTCCTGACTTTC
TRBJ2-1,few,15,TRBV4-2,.,CASSQDWRIYNEQFF,TGTGCCAGCAGCCAAGACTGGCGGATCTACAATGAGCAGTTCTTC
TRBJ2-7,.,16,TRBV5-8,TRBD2,CASSWGTSGSTYEQYF,TGTGCCAGCAGCTGGGGGACTAGCGGGAGCACCTACGAGCAGTACTTC
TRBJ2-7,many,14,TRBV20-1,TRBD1,CSARPPNRGPEQYF,TGCAGTGCTAGACCCCCTAACAGGGGTCCCGAGCAGTACTTC
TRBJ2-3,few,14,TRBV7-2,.,CASSFWAPTDTQYF,TGTGCCAGCAGCTTTTGGGCCCCCACAGATACGCAGTATTTT